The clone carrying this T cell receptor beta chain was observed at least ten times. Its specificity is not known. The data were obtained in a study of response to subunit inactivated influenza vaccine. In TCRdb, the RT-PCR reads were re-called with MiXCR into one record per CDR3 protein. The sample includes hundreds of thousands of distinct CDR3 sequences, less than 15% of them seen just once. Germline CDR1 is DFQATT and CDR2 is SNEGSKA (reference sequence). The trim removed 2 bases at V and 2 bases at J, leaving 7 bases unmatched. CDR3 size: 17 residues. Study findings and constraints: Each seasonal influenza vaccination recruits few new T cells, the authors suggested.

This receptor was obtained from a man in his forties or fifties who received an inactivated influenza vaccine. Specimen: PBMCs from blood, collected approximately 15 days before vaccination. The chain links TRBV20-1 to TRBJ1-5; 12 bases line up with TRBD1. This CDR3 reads CSARRGTGGAGNQPQHF. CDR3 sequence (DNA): TGCAGTGCTAGAAGGGGGACAGGGGGCGCTGGCAATCAGCCCCAGCATTTT.